These 25 T cell receptor beta chains came from one sample sequenced in a study of blood T cell repertoires in COVID-19. Using immunoSEQ multiplex PCR, the repertoire was profiled, and TCRdb retains in-frame clones only, with some absent. Among 100,000 to 150,000 clones listed, 85% were seen once. The sequenced material came from peripheral blood. These receptors all stem from an elderly woman with acute or convalescent COVID-19.

The chain uses TRBV6-1 and TRBJ2-1; TRBD1 aligns across 7 bases. The germline V gene has CDR1 MNHNS and CDR2 SASEGT. The trim removed 1 base at V and 7 bases at J, leaving 1 base unmatched. The CDR3 is made up of 13 amino acids. The CDR3 sequence: CASSEEGANEQFF. CDR3 bases: TGTGCCAGCAGTGAAGAGGGGGCTAATGAGCAGTTCTTC.

The chain recombines TRBV11-3 with TRBJ1-1; maybe TRBD1 (6 bases). V shed 5 bases and J shed 5 bases, with 15 bases lying between them. CDR3 length equals 14 residues. Germline V gene lookup returns CDR1 SGHNT and CDR2 YENEEA. CDR3 region: CASSLQGTSTEAFF. The CDR3 nucleotides are TGTGCCAGCAGCCTGCAGGGGACCTCAACTGAAGCTTTCTTT. The variable domain in full, with the rest retrieved from reference TRBV11-3 and TRBJ1-1, is EAGVVQSPRYKIIEKKQPVAFWCNPISGHNTLYWYLQNLGQGPELLIRYENEEAVDDSQLPKDRFSAERLKGVDSTLKIQPAELGDSAVYLCASSLQGTSTEAFFGQGTRLTVV.

This clone has a single count. This chain connects TRBV19 to TRBJ2-1; TRBD1 matches at 7 bases. Germline assignment: CDR1 LNHDA and CDR2 SQIVND (reference sequence). The J segment lost 8 bases and the V segment lost 7 bases, leaving 11 bases of the junction unmatched. CDR3 length: 14 residues. This CDR3 is CASKKRTGYHEQFF. CDR3 nucleotides: TGTGCCAGTAAGAAAAGGACAGGTTATCATGAGCAGTTCTTC.

The genes are TRBV15 and TRBJ2-1; possible D gene TRBD1, 6 bases. CDR3 size: 15 residues. CDR1 and CDR2 from the germline V gene are LNHNV and YYDKDF (reference sequence). Trimming pared 8 bases from V and 0 bases from J, leaving 14 bases between. CDR3 amino acids: CATLPGESSYNEQFF. The CDR3 DNA reads as TGTGCCACCTTGCCAGGGGAGAGCTCCTACAATGAGCAGTTCTTC.

The V and J genes are TRBV3-1 (or the pseudogene TRBV3-2) and TRBJ2-2, with D tentatively TRBD1 (6 bases). There are 14 residues in the CDR3. Trimming removed 8 bases from V and 2 bases from J, with 12 bases in between. Germline-derived CDR1 and CDR2 are LGHDT and YNNKEL (reference sequence). CDR3 nucleotides: TGTGCCAGCGATACAGGGCTAAACACCGGGGAGCTGTTTTTT. Amino acid sequence: CASDTGLNTGELFF.

This chain connects TRBV5-1 to TRBJ2-3; 7 nucleotides align to TRBD1. Looked up from germline, CDR1 is SGHRS and CDR2 is YFSETQ. V trimming: 0 bases; J trimming: 4 bases; junction bases outside the gene matches: 5. The CDR3 extends over 15 amino acids. CDR3 region: CASSLATGVADTQYF. The CDR3 nucleotides are TGCGCCAGCAGCTTGGCTACAGGGGTCGCAGATACGCAGTATTTT.

This clone was observed a single time. The rearrangement links TRBV9 to TRBJ1-5, with 7 bases aligning to TRBD1. Germline lookup yields CDR1 SGDLS and CDR2 YYNGEE. The ends lost 6 bases at V and 3 bases at J; junction bases unmatched: 6. The CDR3 contains 14 residues. CDR3 region: CASTAGTDNQPQHF. The CDR3 nucleotides read TGTGCCAGCACTGCAGGGACAGACAATCAGCCCCAGCATTTT.

V and J are TRBV18 and TRBJ2-5; D is perhaps TRBD1 (5 bases). V was clipped by 6 bases and J by 2 bases, with 13 bases between them. This CDR3 has 14 residues. Germline values: CDR1 KGHSH, CDR2 LQKENI. The CDR3 nucleotides read TGTGCCAGCTCGCGAGCAGGGCCACAAGAGACCCAGTACTTC. This translates into CASSRAGPQETQYF.

The chain uses TRBV18 and TRBJ1-1; 7 bases line up with TRBD1. The germline gives CDR1 KGHSH, CDR2 LQKENI. The V and J ends lost 6 bases and 1 base, in that order; junction bases with no gene match: 11. CDR3 length: 16 amino acids. CDR3 residues: CASSLTLDRRNTEAFF. DNA of the CDR3: TGTGCCAGCTCTCTAACATTGGACAGGAGGAACACTGAAGCTTTCTTT. Full variable domain (remainder filled in from reference TRBV18 and TRBJ1-1): NAGVMQNPRHLVRRRGQEARLRCSPMKGHSHVYWYRQLPEEGLKFMVYLQKENIIDESGMPKERFSAEFPKEGPSILRIQQVVRGDSAAYFCASSLTLDRRNTEAFFGQGTRLTVV.

This rearrangement joins TRBV28 to TRBJ1-6; D remains unclear. V was trimmed by 5 bases and J by 10 bases, leaving 15 bases between them. In germline, CDR1 is MDHEN, CDR2 SYDVKM. This CDR3 is 14 amino acids long. For the CDR3, the DNA is TGTGCCAGCAGTAGTTCAGGATTAAGATCACCCCTCCACTTT. Translating it yields CASSSSGLRSPLHF. Together with reference TRBV28 and TRBJ1-6, the CDR3 gives the full variable domain: DVKVTQSSRYLVKRTGEKVFLECVQDMDHENMFWYRQDPGLGLRLIYFSYDVKMKEKGDIPEGYSVSREKKERFSLILESASTNQTSMYLCASSSSGLRSPLHFGNGTRLTVT.

The gene calls are TRBV6-5 and TRBJ2-7, with D maybe TRBD2 (5 bases). CDR3 length: 15 amino acids. The V gene lost 5 bases and the J gene lost 9 bases, with 23 bases spanning the gap. The germline CDR1 and CDR2 sequences are MNHEY and SVGAGI. The CDR3 spells CASSPRADGLRRQYF. In DNA form, the CDR3 reads TGTGCCAGCAGTCCAAGAGCGGACGGCTTACGACGGCAGTACTTC.

The chain couples TRBV7-3 to TRBJ1-1; D remains ambiguous. Trimming pared 3 bases from V and 8 bases from J, leaving 19 bases between. Germline-derived CDR1 and CDR2 are SGHTA and FQGTGA. This CDR3 is built from 15 residues. The CDR3 DNA is TGTGCCAGCAGCTTGGGCCCCTACGATGGTGGGGAAGCTTTCTTT. Its protein product is CASSLGPYDGGEAFF.

DNA for the CDR3: TGTGCCAGCAGTTACCAGCGAAGGCAGTATTTT. Translation gives CASSYQRRQYF. The rearrangement joins TRBV6-5 to TRBJ2-3; no reliable D call. Between the trimmed V and J ends, which lost 2 bases and 11 bases, there was a span of 8 bases. The V gene's germline CDR1 is MNHEY and CDR2 SVGAGI. The CDR3 is 11 amino acids.

The rearrangement uses TRBV7-9 and TRBJ1-3; D possibly corresponds to TRBD1 (6 bases). CDR1 is SEHNR, CDR2 FQNEAQ, per germline (reference sequence). This CDR3 has 14 residues. V was clipped by 6 bases and J by 4 bases, with 13 bases between them. The CDR3 DNA reads as TGTGCCAGCAGGGGACATCCCGAGGGAAACACCATATATTTT. Protein sequence: CASRGHPEGNTIYF. The whole variable domain, remainder taken from reference TRBV7-9 and TRBJ1-3, is DTGVSQNPRHKITKRGQNVTFRCDPISEHNRLYWYRQTLGQGPEFLTYFQNEAQLEKSRLLSDRFSAERPKGSFSTLEIQRTEQGDSAMYLCASRGHPEGNTIYFGEGSWLTVV.

The V and J genes are TRBV5-4 and TRBJ2-5, with TRBD2 matching over 11 bases. Losses at the gene ends were 4 bases for V and 1 base for J; bases not matched to a gene: 12. There are 18 residues in the CDR3. Germline V gene lookup returns CDR1 SGHNT and CDR2 YYREEE (reference sequence). The chain's CDR3 is CASSPGGLAGGGQETQYF. In DNA, the CDR3 is TGTGCCAGCAGCCCTGGGGGGCTAGCGGGGGGCGGCCAAGAGACCCAGTACTTC.

The rearrangement uses TRBV5-5 and TRBJ1-4; 7 bases match TRBD1. Germline CDR1 and CDR2: SGHKS and YYEKEE (reference sequence). The J segment lost 5 bases and the V segment lost 4 bases, leaving 8 bases of the junction unmatched. The CDR3 contains 15 residues. The CDR3 is CASSMTGTENEKLFF. The CDR3 DNA reads as TGTGCCAGCAGCATGACCGGGACAGAAAATGAAAAACTGTTTTTT.

The V and J genes are TRBV4-3 and TRBJ1-3; no clear D gene. V shed 0 bases and J shed 0 bases, with 9 bases lying between them. The CDR3 sequence is 16 residues long. Looked up from germline, CDR1 is LGHNA and CDR2 is YSLEER. This CDR3 reads CASSQDPGNSGNTIYF. CDR3 nucleotides: TGCGCCAGCAGCCAAGATCCGGGGAACTCTGGAAACACCATATATTTT.

This chain connects TRBV28 to TRBJ1-3; D may be TRBD1 (5 bases). The CDR3 loop spans 12 amino acids. Per the germline V gene, CDR1 is MDHEN and CDR2 is SYDVKM. V was trimmed by 11 bases and J by 4 bases, leaving 12 bases between them. The CDR3 region is CAAGGWGNTIYF. The CDR3 nucleotides read TGTGCCGCTGGGGGGTGGGGAAACACCATATATTTT.

The rearrangement links TRBV10-3 to TRBJ2-2; 9 bases line up with TRBD1. V lost 4 bases, J lost 4 bases, and 13 bases stayed unmatched. CDR1 and CDR2 (germline): ENHRY, SYGVKD. This CDR3 comprises 18 residues. CDR3 sequence (DNA): TGTGCCATCAGTGCGGGAACTGGGGGACAGGGAAGCACCGGGGAGCTGTTTTTT. Translation gives CAISAGTGGQGSTGELFF.

The gene calls are TRBV5-8 and TRBJ1-5; tentatively, D is TRBD1 (5 bases). There are 15 residues in the CDR3. Germline lookup yields CDR1 SGHTS and CDR2 YDEGEE. V shed 9 bases and J shed 3 bases, with 19 bases lying between them. CDR3 amino acids: CATQGGGNINQPQHF. The CDR3 region has the DNA TGTGCCACCCAGGGTGGAGGGAATATCAATCAGCCCCAGCATTTT.

The chain has TRBV5-4 and TRBJ1-5, with a tentative D call TRBD1 (5 bases). The CDR3 length is 14 residues. Germline CDR1 is SGHNT and CDR2 is YYREEE (reference sequence). Trimming left V 4 bases short and J 3 bases short, with 11 bases between. The CDR3: CASSHAGDNQPQHF. CDR3 nucleotides: TGTGCCAGCAGCCATGCGGGGGACAATCAGCCCCAGCATTTT.

The V gene is TRBV19, the J gene TRBJ1-1; TRBD1 matches 7 bases. The J segment lost 1 base and the V segment lost 7 bases, leaving 6 bases of the junction unmatched. There are 14 residues in the CDR3. Germline CDR1 and CDR2: LNHDA and SQIVND (reference sequence). In DNA, the CDR3 is TGTGCCAGTATCCGACAGGGAGGGAACACTGAAGCTTTCTTT. Translating gives CASIRQGGNTEAFF.

V gene TRBV5-1 combines with J gene TRBJ1-1, with TRBD1 matching 8 bases. The CDR3 sequence is 14 residues long. Germline-derived CDR1 and CDR2 are SGHRS and YFSETQ. Trimming took 4 bases from V and 1 from J; bases not matched to a gene: 3. CDR3 DNA sequence: TGCGCCAGCAGCCCGGACAGGGCGAACACTGAAGCTTTCTTT. The encoded protein is CASSPDRANTEAFF.

The J gene is TRBJ2-5, the V gene TRBV7-9; TRBD1 matches at 10 bases. V lost 4 bases and J lost 5; bases outside the gene matches: 4. This CDR3 has 14 residues. Germline V CDR1 and CDR2: SEHNR, FQNEAQ (reference sequence). The CDR3 spells CASSSTGGGETQYF. CDR3 in DNA: TGTGCCAGCAGCTCGACAGGGGGCGGGGAGACCCAGTACTTC.

The chain combines TRBV5-1 with TRBJ1-2, with D maybe TRBD1 (5 bases). The germline CDR1 and CDR2 sequences are SGHRS and YFSETQ. The CDR3 extends over 14 amino acids. Trimming cost V 0 bases and J 5 bases, with 11 bases left between them. CDR3 DNA: TGCGCCAGCAGCTTGGGGATGACAGAATATGGCTACACCTTC. Amino acids: CASSLGMTEYGYTF. Drawing the rest from reference TRBV5-1 and TRBJ1-2, the complete variable domain is KAGVTQTPRYLIKTRGQQVTLSCSPISGHRSVSWYQQTPGQGLQFLFEYFSETQRNKGNFPGRFSGRQFSNSRSEMNVSTLELGDSALYLCASSLGMTEYGYTFGSGTRLTVV.